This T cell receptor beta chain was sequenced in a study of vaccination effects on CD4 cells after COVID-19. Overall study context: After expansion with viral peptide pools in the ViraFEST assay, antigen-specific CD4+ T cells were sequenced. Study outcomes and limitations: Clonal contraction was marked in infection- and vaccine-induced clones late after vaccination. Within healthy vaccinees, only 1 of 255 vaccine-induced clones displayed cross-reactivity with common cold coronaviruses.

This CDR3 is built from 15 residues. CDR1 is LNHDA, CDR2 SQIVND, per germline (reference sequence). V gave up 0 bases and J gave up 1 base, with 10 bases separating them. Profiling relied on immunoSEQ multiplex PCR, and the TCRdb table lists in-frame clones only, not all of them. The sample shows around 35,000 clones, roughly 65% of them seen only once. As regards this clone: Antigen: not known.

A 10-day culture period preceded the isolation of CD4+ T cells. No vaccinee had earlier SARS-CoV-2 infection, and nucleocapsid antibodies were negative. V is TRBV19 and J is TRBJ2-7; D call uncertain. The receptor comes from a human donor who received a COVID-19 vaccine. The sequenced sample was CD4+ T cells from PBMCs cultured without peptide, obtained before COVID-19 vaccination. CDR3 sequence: CASSIENSRSYEQYF. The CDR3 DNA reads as TGTGCCAGTAGTATAGAAAATAGTCGGTCCTACGAGCAGTACTTC.